This T cell receptor beta chain emerged from a study of cytomegalovirus exposure and HLA in healthy donors. With 60 Vbeta and 13 Jbeta primers, the PCR was carried out. Libraries were prepared by immunoSEQ multiplex PCR; TCRdb keeps only in-frame clonotypes and omits some of them. The table has approximately 100,000 clones, around 81% seen once. Germline assignment: CDR1 MNHEY and CDR2 SMNVEV (reference sequence). The trim removed 6 bases at V and 5 bases at J, leaving 4 bases unmatched. The CDR3 extends over 14 amino acids. This receptor was taken from a man between 18 and 35 years old in good health and CMV-seronegative. The J gene is TRBJ2-1, the V gene TRBV27; 10 nucleotides line up with TRBD2. Sequenced material: PBMCs. CDR3 protein: CASSSSGGNNEQFF. In DNA, the CDR3 is TGTGCCAGCAGCTCTAGCGGGGGTAACAATGAGCAGTTCTTC.